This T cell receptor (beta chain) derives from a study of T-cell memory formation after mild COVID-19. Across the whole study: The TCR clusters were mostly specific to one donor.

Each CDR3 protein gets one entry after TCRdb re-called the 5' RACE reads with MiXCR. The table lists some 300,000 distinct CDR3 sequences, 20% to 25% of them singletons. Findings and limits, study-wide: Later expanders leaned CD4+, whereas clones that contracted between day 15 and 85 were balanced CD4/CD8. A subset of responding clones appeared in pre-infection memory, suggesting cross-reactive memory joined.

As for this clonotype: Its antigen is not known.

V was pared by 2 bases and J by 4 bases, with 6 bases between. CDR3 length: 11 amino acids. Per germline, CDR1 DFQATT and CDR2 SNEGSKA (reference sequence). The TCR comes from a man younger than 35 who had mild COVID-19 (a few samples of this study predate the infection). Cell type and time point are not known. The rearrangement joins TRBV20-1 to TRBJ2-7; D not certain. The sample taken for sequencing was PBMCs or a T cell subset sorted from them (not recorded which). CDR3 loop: CSARRTYEQYF. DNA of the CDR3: TGCAGTGCTAGACGGACGTACGAGCAGTACTTC.